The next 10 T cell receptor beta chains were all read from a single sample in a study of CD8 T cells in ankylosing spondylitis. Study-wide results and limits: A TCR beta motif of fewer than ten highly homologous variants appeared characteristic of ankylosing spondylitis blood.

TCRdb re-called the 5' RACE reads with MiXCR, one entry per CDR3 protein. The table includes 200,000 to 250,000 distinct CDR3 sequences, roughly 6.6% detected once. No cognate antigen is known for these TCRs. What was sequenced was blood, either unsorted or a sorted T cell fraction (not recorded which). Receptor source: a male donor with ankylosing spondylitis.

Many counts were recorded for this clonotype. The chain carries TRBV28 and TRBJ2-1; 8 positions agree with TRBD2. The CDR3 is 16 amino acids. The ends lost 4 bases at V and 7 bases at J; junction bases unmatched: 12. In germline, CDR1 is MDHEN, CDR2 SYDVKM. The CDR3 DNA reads TGTGCCAGCAGTTCCCTCAGTCAGCGGGAGTTTAATGAGCAGTTCTTC. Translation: CASSSLSQREFNEQFF.

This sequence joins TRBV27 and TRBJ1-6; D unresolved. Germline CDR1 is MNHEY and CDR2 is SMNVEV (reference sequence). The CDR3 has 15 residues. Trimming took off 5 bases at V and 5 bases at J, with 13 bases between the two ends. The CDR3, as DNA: TGTGCCAGCAGTGGTAGGGCGGTTCATAATTCACCCCTCCACTTT. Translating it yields CASSGRAVHNSPLHF.

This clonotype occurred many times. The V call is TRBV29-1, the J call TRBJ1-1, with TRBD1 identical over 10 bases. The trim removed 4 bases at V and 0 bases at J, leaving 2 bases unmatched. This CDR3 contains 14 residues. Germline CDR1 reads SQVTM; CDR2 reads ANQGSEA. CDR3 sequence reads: CSVVDRGLNTEAFF. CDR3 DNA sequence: TGCAGCGTTGTAGACAGGGGGCTGAACACTGAAGCTTTCTTT.

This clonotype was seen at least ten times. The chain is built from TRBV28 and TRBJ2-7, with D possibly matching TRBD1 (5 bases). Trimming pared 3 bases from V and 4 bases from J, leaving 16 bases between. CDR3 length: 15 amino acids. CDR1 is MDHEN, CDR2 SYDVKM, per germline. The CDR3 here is CASSFPRVLGYEQYF. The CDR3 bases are TGTGCCAGCAGTTTCCCCAGGGTTTTAGGATACGAGCAGTACTTC.

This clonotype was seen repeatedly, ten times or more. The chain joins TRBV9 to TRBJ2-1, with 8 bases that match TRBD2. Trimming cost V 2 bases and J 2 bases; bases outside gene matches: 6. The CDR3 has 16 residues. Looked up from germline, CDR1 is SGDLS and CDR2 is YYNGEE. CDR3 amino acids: CASSVSSGSTYNEQFF. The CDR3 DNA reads TGTGCCAGCAGCGTTTCCAGCGGGAGTACCTACAATGAGCAGTTCTTC.

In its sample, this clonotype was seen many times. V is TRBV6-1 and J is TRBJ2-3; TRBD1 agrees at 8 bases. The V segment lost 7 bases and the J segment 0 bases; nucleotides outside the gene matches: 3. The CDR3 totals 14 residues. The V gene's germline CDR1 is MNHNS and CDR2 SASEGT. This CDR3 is CASTDRGSTDTQYF. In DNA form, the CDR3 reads TGTGCCAGCACCGACAGGGGAAGCACAGATACGCAGTATTTT.

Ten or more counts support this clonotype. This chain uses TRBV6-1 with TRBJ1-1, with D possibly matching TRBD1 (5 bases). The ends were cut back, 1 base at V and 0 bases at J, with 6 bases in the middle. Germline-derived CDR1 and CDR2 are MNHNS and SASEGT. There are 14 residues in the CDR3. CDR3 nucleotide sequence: TGTGCCAGCAGTGAAGGGGGCTTGAACACTGAAGCTTTCTTT. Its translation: CASSEGGLNTEAFF.

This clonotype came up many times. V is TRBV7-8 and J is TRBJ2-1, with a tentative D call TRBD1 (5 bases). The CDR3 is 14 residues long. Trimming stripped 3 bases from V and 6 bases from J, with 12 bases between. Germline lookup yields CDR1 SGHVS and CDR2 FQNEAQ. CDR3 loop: CASSLRTTLNEQFF. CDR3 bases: TGTGCCAGCAGCTTGCGGACAACACTCAATGAGCAGTTCTTC.

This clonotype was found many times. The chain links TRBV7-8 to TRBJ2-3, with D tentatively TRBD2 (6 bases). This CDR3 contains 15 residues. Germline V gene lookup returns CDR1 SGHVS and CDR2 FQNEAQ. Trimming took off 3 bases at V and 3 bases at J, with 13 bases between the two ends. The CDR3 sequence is CASSFLREPTDTQYF. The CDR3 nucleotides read TGTGCCAGCAGCTTCCTCCGGGAGCCAACAGATACGCAGTATTTT.

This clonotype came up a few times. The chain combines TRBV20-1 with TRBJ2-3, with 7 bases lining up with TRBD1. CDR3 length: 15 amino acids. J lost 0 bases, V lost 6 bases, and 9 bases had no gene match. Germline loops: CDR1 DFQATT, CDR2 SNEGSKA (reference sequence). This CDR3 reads CSAKRQGISTDTQYF. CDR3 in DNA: TGCAGTGCAAAACGACAGGGAATCAGCACAGATACGCAGTATTTT.